Listed below are T cell receptor beta chains from one sample, sequenced in a study of cytotoxic CD8 clonotypes in ibrutinib-treated CLL. The assay was immunoSEQ multiplex PCR, and TCRdb's table has in-frame clones only and misses some. The profile covers about 92,000 clones, with 77% appearing a single time and 20% to 25% taken by the ten largest. Sample: PBMCs, taken after 24 months of ibrutinib treatment. The receptor source for this set is a human donor with chronic lymphocytic leukemia. Both conserved end residues are part of each CDR3. D genes are given only for firm matches. Clone size is shown for a subset of rows, as once, few, many or a class of expanded clone.

j_call clone_size d_call v_call cdr3_nt cdr3_aa
TRBJ2-3 - TRBD2 TRBV27 TGTGCCAGCAGTCCGCCTTACGGACTAGCGGTGACAGATACGCAGTATTTT CASSPPYGLAVTDTQYF
TRBJ2-7 - - TRBV30 TGTGCCTGGAGTATATTGACTAGATCCCCGTTGTGGTACTTC CAWSILTRSPLWYF
TRBJ1-1 - - TRBV6-5 TGTGCCAGCAGTCCCAAGACAGGCGTCACTGAAGCTTTCTTT CASSPKTGVTEAFF
TRBJ2-7 few TRBD2 TRBV7-3 TGTGCCAGCAGCAGGACTAGCGGGAGCTACGAGCAGTACTTC CASSRTSGSYEQYF
TRBJ2-2 - - TRBV7-6 TGTGCCAGCATGCGTCTGGTGGGCACCGGGGAGCTGTTTTTT CASMRLVGTGELFF
TRBJ2-3 - - TRBV11-2 TGTGCCAGCAGCAGGGATGCCGCAGATACGCAGTATTTT CASSRDAADTQYF
TRBJ2-3 - - TRBV14 TGTGCCAGCAGCCAAGATCGTGCTCCCCACCTTATTATGTCTCCCACAGATACGCAGTATTTT CASSQDRAPHLIMSPTDTQYF
TRBJ1-2 - - TRBV29-1 TGCAGCGTTGACCCCGATGGGGGCGGCTATGGCTACACCTTC CSVDPDGGGYGYTF
TRBJ1-2 few - TRBV15 TGTGCCACCAGCAGATCTTTCGATTGGACACTACCTCGTAACCCAACTTCTAACTATGGCTACACCTTC CATSRSFDWTLPRNPTSNYGYTF
TRBJ2-2 - - TRBV7-8 TGTGCCAGAAACTCCCGGCGGGCGAACACCGGGGAGCTGTTTTTT CARNSRRANTGELFF
TRBJ2-5 few - TRBV5-1 TGCGCCAGCAGTTTAGGGGTGTTGGGGGAGACCCAGTACTTC CASSLGVLGETQYF
TRBJ1-5 - - TRBV7-9 TGTGCCAGCAGCTTAGCAGGGCTCCGCAATCAGCCCCAGCATTTT CASSLAGLRNQPQHF
TRBJ2-3 - TRBD1 TRBV2 TGTGCCAGCAGGGGACAGGGGGCTTCCCCCCCAGATACGCAGTATTTT CASRGQGASPPDTQYF
TRBJ2-3 many TRBD2 TRBV7-9 TGTGCCAGCAGCGGTCTAGCGGAGCGCACAGATACGCAGTATTTT CASSGLAERTDTQYF
TRBJ2-1 - - TRBV11-2 TGTGCCAGCCTTAGTACACTCAATGAGCAGTTCTTC CASLSTLNEQFF
TRBJ1-5 - - TRBV19 TGTGCCAGTAGGAGAGAGCGGGGCTATAGCAATCAGCCCCAGCATTTT CASRRERGYSNQPQHF
TRBJ2-2 - TRBD2 TRBV28 TGTGCCAGCAGTTTAGTTCGGACTAGCGGGAGGGGGAACACCGGGGAGCTGTTTTTT CASSLVRTSGRGNTGELFF
TRBJ2-2 - TRBD2 TRBV5-6 TGTGCCAGCAGCTTTCGTATGCGGGAGGGCCTGATCGGGGAGCTGTTTTTT CASSFRMREGLIGELFF
TRBJ2-5 - - TRBV9 TGTGCCAGCAGCCCAGACTGGGTCCAAGAGACCCAGTACTTC CASSPDWVQETQYF
TRBJ1-3 - - TRBV7-8 TGTGCCAGCAGCCCCACAGGGTACTACTCTGGAAACACCATATATTTT CASSPTGYYSGNTIYF
TRBJ1-4 - TRBD1 TRBV28 TGTGCCAGCAGTTTATTGGCCGGGACAGGGGCCTGGGCTAATGAAAAACTGTTTTTT CASSLLAGTGAWANEKLFF
TRBJ1-5 - - TRBV7-2 TGTGCCAGCAGCTTAGAGGTTGCTAGAATTCAGCATTTT CASSLEVARIQHF
TRBJ2-7 - TRBD2 TRBV15 TGTGCCACCAGCAGACGGAGCCTAGCGGGGTCCTACGAGCAGTACTTC CATSRRSLAGSYEQYF
TRBJ2-7 - TRBD2 TRBV2 TGTGCCAGCAGCGTTTCTAGCGGCTACGAGCAGTACTTC CASSVSSGYEQYF
TRBJ1-2 - TRBD1 TRBV5-6 TGTGCCAGCAGCCCACTCGGGACAGCGAACTATGGCTACACCTTC CASSPLGTANYGYTF
TRBJ2-3 - - TRBV29-1 TGCAGCGTGGAAGGGCTAGTTACCGATACGCAGTATTTT CSVEGLVTDTQYF
TRBJ2-1 - - TRBV5-6 TGTGCCAGCAGCTTGACATCGGCTTCCCGAGGGGGTGAGCAGTTCTTC CASSLTSASRGGEQFF
TRBJ2-2 - - TRBV7-3 TGTGCCAGCAGCTTAGCGGGGCCGTCCGGGGAGCTGTTTTTT CASSLAGPSGELFF
TRBJ2-7 - - TRBV7-2 TGTGCCAGCAGCTTAGTTACCTACGAGCAGTACTTC CASSLVTYEQYF
TRBJ2-1 - - TRBV11-2 TGTGCCAGCAGGAGCCAGCTAGCCTACAATGAGCAGTTCTTC CASRSQLAYNEQFF
TRBJ1-1 few TRBD1 TRBV2 TGTGCCAGCACGAACAGGGGGAACACTGAAGCTTTCTTT CASTNRGNTEAFF
TRBJ2-7 - - TRBV4-1 TGCGCCAGCAGCCAAGATACGGGCAGGGGTACCTACGAGCAGTACTTC CASSQDTGRGTYEQYF
TRBJ1-2 - - TRBV5-1 TGCGCCAGCAGCTTGGTCCTTAACTATGGCTACACCTTC CASSLVLNYGYTF
TRBJ1-4 - TRBD1 TRBV7-2 TGTGCCAGCAGCTTAGCAGGAGGGGGCTTAAATGAAAAACTGTTTTTT CASSLAGGGLNEKLFF
TRBJ2-3 - - TRBV5-4 TGTGCCAGCAGCTCAGGGGCTTCGATGGCAGATACGCAGTATTTT CASSSGASMADTQYF
TRBJ2-7 - TRBD1 TRBV7-6 TGTGCCAGCAGCTTAGGGGGGACAGAAACCTACGAGCAGTACTTC CASSLGGTETYEQYF
TRBJ2-7 - TRBD2 TRBV5-1 TGCGCCAGCAGCCCTACTAGCGGGAGCGACGAGCAGTACTTC CASSPTSGSDEQYF
TRBJ2-5 - TRBD2 TRBV19 TGTGCCAGTAGTCGATGGGGCCCGGCTAGCGGTCGAGAGACCCAGTACTTC CASSRWGPASGRETQYF
TRBJ2-7 - TRBD1 TRBV7-2 TGTGCCAGCAGCTTTTCACCGGGACAGGGGGCTTACGAGCAGTACTTC CASSFSPGQGAYEQYF
TRBJ1-5 - - TRBV6-1 TGTGCCAGCAGTGTTTTCATTAACGACAATCAGCCCCAGCATTTT CASSVFINDNQPQHF
TRBJ2-1 - TRBD2 TRBV15 TGTGCCACCACCGGGACTAGCGGGAAAAGTGAGCAGTTCTTC CATTGTSGKSEQFF
TRBJ2-7 - - TRBV23-1 TGCGCCAGCAGTCAATGTGTCCGGCCCAAGACATTCTACGAGCAGTACTTC CASSQCVRPKTFYEQYF
TRBJ1-1 once - TRBV7-6 TGTGCCAGCAGCCCTCCACCGGGGGACACTGAAGCTTTCTTT CASSPPPGDTEAFF
TRBJ2-7 - - TRBV5-1 TGCGCCAGCAGCCCCGTGGGACCGGGCTACGAGCAGTACTTC CASSPVGPGYEQYF
TRBJ2-7 few - TRBV10-3 TGTGCCACCACTTCCCCATCCAGCTCCTACGAGCAGTACTTC CATTSPSSSYEQYF
TRBJ2-7 - - TRBV5-1 TGCGCCAGCAGCTCCGGACCGACCTACGAGCAGTACTTC CASSSGPTYEQYF
TRBJ2-7 - - TRBV7-9 TGTGCCAGCGATACAGGGTTTTACGAGCAGTACTTC CASDTGFYEQYF
TRBJ2-3 - TRBD2 TRBV18 TGTGCCAGCTCACCACGCCAGCGGGGGAGGACAGATACGCAGTATTTT CASSPRQRGRTDTQYF
TRBJ1-4 - TRBD1 TRBV2 TGTGCCAGCAGAAAGGAGGGGGCGGTTGAAAAACTGTTTTTT CASRKEGAVEKLFF
TRBJ1-5 few - TRBV27 TGTGCCAGCAGTAAGGAGACTAGCAATCAGCCCCAGCATTTT CASSKETSNQPQHF
TRBJ2-6 once - TRBV19 TGTGCCAGTATACCTTCTGGGGCCAACGTCCTGACTTTC CASIPSGANVLTF
TRBJ1-5 - - TRBV28 TGTGCCAGCAGTTTATCCCTGCCGCCCCAGCATTTT CASSLSLPPQHF